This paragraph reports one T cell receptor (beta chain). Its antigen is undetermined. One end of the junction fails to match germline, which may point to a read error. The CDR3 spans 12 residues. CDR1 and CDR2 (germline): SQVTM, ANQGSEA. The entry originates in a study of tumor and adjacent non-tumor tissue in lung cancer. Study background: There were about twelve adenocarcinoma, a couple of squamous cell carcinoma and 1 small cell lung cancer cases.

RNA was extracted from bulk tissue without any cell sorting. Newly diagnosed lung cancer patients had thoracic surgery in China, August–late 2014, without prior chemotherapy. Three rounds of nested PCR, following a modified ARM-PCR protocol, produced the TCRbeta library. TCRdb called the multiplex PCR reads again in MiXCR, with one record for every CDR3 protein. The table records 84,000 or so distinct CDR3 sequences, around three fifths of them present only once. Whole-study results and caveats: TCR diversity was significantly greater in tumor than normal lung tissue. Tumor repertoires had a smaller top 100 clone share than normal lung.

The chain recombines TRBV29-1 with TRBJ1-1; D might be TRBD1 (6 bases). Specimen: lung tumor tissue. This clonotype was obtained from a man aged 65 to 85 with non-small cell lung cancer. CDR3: CGVKQGRTEASF. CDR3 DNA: TGCGGCGTGAAACAGGGTCGGACTGAAGCTTCCTTT.